Below, 5 T cell receptor beta chains from the same sample are listed, as sequenced in a study of blood T cell repertoires in COVID-19. The data were produced by immunoSEQ multiplex PCR, yet TCRdb's version contains in-frame clones alone and is incomplete. The sample carries about 340,000 clones, around nine tenths recorded once. Sequences were obtained from peripheral blood. The receptors shown here come from a woman between 18 and 29 years old who had recovered from COVID-19.

The table lists this clone with a few counts. V gene TRBV11-2 combines with J gene TRBJ2-2; D unclear. CDR3 size: 15 residues. Looked up from germline, CDR1 is SGHAT and CDR2 is FQNNGV. The V end lost 5 bases, the J end lost 2 bases, and 12 bases lay between the germline ends. The CDR3 DNA reads TGTGCCAGCAGCCCTCAGGTTGGCAACACCGGGGAGCTGTTTTTT. This translates into CASSPQVGNTGELFF.

The rearrangement joins TRBV7-2 to TRBJ2-1, with D possibly being TRBD1 (8 bases). The germline V and J ends were trimmed by 6 bases and 9 bases, with 15 bases remaining between them. Germline V lookup: CDR1 SGHTA, CDR2 FQGNSA. CDR3 length: 13 amino acids. As DNA, the CDR3 is TGTGCCAGCAGGGAACAGGGGGGGGGTGAGCAGTTCTTC. Its translation is CASREQGGGEQFF.

Points on this clone: This same CDR3 is encoded by further DNA sequences in the sample. The chain combines TRBV5-1 with TRBJ2-2; 9 nucleotides line up with TRBD2. This CDR3 has 15 residues. Germline CDR1 is SGHRS and CDR2 is YFSETQ. The V segment lost 4 bases and the J segment 2 bases; nucleotides outside the gene matches: 3. DNA of the CDR3: TGCGCCAGCAGCCCGGGACTAGCCAACACCGGGGAGCTGTTTTTT. Its protein is CASSPGLANTGELFF.

This clone was detected once. This chain uses TRBV6-2 or TRBV6-3 with TRBJ2-7, with 16 bases fitting TRBD2. The CDR3 extends over 16 amino acids. The germline V gene encodes CDR1 MNHEY and CDR2 SVGEGT. Trimming took 6 bases from V and 4 from J; bases not matched to a gene: 6. DNA for the CDR3: TGTGCCAGCAGCCCGGGACTAGCGGGAGGGCCTTACGAGCAGTACGTC. Its translation is CASSPGLAGGPYEQYV.

V usage is TRBV6-5 and J usage is TRBJ1-2; 7 positions match TRBD1. Looked up from germline, CDR1 is MNHEY and CDR2 is SVGAGI. This CDR3 region has 13 residues. J lost 3 bases, V lost 6 bases, and 4 bases had no gene match. CDR3 in amino acids: CASSLGTDYGYTF. The CDR3 DNA sequence: TGTGCCAGCAGCCTAGGGACAGACTATGGCTACACCTTC.